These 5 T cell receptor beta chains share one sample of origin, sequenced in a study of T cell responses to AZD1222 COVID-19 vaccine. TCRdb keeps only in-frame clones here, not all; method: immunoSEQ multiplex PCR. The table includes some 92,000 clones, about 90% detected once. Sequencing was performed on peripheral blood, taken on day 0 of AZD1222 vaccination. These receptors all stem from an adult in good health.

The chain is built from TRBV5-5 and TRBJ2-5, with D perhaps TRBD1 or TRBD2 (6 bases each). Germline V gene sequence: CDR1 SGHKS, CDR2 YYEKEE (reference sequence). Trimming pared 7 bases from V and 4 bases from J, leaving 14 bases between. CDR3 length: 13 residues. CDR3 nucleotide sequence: TGTGCCAGCGGTTTGGGGGGCGGAGAGACCCAGTACTTC. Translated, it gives CASGLGGGETQYF.

CDR3 bases: TGTGCCAGCTCCTTGGACAGAGTCTATGGCTACACCTTC. Translated: CASSLDRVYGYTF. The gene calls are TRBV18 and TRBJ1-2; D possibly corresponds to TRBD1 (6 bases). The CDR3 has 13 amino acids. CDR1 and CDR2 (germline): KGHSH, LQKENI. V gave up 6 bases and J gave up 4 bases, with 12 bases separating them.

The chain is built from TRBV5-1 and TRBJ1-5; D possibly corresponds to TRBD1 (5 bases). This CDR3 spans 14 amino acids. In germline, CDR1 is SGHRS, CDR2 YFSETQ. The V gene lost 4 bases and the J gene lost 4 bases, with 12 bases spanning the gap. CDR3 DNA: TGCGCCAGCAGCCCGCATGGGGGTAATCAGCCCCAGCATTTT. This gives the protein CASSPHGGNQPQHF.

The CDR3 nucleotides are TGTGCCAGCAGCGTAACACAGGCCCCCACAGATACGCAGTATTTT. It translates to CASSVTQAPTDTQYF. The V gene is TRBV9, the J gene TRBJ2-3, with a possible D match to TRBD1 (5 bases). CDR3 length: 15 residues. The V and J ends lost 1 base and 2 bases respectively, with 11 bases between them. The germline V gene has CDR1 SGDLS and CDR2 YYNGEE.

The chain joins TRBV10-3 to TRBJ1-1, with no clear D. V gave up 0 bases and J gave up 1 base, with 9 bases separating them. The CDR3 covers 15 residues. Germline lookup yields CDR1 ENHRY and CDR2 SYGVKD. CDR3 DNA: TGTGCCATCAGTGAGTCGGTGACAAGGAACACTGAAGCTTTCTTT. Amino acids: CAISESVTRNTEAFF.